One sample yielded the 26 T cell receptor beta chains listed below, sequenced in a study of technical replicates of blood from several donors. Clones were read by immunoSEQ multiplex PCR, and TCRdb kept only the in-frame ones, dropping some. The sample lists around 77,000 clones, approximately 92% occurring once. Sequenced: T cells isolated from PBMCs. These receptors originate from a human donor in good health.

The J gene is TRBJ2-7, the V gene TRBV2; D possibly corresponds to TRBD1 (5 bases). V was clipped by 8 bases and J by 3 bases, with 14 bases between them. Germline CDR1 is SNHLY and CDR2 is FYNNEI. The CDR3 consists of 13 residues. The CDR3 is CASGVGVGYEQYF. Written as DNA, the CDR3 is TGTGCCAGCGGGGTAGGGGTCGGCTACGAGCAGTACTTC. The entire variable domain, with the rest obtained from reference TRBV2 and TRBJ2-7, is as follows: EPEVTQTPSHQVTQMGQEVILRCVPISNHLYFYWYRQILGQKVEFLVSFYNNEISEKSEIFDDQFSVERPDGSNFTLKIRSTKLEDSAMYFCASGVGVGYEQYFGPGTRLTVT.

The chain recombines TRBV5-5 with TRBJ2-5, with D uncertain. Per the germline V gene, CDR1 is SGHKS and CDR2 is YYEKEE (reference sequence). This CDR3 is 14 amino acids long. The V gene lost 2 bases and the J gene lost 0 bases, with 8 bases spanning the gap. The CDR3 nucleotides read TGTGCCAGCAGCTTATATGAGGACCAAGAGACCCAGTACTTC. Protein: CASSLYEDQETQYF.

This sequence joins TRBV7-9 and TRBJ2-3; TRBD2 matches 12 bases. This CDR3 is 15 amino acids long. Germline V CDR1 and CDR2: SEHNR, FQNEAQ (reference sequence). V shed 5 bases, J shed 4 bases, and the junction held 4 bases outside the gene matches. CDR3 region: CASSLLAGGSDTQYF. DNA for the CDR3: TGTGCCAGCAGCCTTCTAGCGGGAGGGTCAGATACGCAGTATTTT.

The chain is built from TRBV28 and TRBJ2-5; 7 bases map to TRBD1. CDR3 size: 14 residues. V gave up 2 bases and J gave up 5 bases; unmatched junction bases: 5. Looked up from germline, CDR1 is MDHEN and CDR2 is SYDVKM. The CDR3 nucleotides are TGTGCCAGCAGTTTACAGGGGGTAAGGGAGACCCAGTACTTC. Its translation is CASSLQGVRETQYF.

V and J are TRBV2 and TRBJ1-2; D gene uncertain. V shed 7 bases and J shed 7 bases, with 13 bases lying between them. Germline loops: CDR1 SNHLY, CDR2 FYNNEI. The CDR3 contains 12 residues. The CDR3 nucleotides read TGTGCCAGCATTACAGTCCTTGGTGGCTACACCTTC. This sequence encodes CASITVLGGYTF.

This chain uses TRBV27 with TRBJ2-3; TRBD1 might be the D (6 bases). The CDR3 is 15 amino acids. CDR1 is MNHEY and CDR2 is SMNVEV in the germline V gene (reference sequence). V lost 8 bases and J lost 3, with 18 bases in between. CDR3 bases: TGTGCCAGCTTAATCTTCGCAGGGGCAACAGATACGCAGTATTTT. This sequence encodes CASLIFAGATDTQYF.

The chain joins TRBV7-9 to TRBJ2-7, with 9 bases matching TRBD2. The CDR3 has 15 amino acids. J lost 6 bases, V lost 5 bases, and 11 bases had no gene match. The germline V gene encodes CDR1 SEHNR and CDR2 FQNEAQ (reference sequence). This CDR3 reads CASSGSGRSPREQYF. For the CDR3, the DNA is TGTGCCAGCAGCGGTAGCGGGAGATCCCCGCGCGAGCAGTACTTC.

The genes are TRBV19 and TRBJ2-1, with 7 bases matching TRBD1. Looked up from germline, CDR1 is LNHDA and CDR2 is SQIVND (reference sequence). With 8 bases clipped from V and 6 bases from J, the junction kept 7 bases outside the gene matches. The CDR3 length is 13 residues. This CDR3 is CASLQGMGNEQFF. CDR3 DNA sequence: TGTGCCAGTTTACAGGGGATGGGCAATGAGCAGTTCTTC.

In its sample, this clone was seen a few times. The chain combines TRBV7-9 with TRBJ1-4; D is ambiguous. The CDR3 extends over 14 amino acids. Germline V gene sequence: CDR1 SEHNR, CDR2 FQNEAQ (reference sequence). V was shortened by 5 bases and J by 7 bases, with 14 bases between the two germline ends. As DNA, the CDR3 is TGTGCCAGCAGCCCAAGTAGCTTTGGTGAAAAACTGTTTTTT. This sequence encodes CASSPSSFGEKLFF.

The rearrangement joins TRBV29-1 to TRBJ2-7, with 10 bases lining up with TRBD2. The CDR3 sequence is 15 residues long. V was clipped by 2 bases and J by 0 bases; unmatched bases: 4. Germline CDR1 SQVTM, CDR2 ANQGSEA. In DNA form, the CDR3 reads TGCAGCGTTGAACTAGCGGGAGCATACTCCTACGAGCAGTACTTC. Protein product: CSVELAGAYSYEQYF.

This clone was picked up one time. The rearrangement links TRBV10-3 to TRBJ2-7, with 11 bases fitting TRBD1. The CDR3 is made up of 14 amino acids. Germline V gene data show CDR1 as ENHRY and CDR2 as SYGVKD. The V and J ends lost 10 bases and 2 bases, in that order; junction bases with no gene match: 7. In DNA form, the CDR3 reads TGTGCCACCACTACGGGACAGGGGGCCTACGAGCAGTACTTC. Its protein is CATTTGQGAYEQYF.

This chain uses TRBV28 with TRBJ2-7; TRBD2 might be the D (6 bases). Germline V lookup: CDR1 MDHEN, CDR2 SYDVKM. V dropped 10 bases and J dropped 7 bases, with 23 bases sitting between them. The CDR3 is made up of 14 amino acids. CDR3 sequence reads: CAIQAGTYSREQYF. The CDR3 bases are TGTGCCATACAGGCCGGGACTTACTCTCGGGAGCAGTACTTC.

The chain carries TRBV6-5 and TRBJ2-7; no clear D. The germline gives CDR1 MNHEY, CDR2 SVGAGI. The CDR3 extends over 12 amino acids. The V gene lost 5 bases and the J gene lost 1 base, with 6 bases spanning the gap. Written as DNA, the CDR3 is TGTGCCAGCAGTCAGGATTCCTACGAGCAGTACTTC. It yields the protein CASSQDSYEQYF.

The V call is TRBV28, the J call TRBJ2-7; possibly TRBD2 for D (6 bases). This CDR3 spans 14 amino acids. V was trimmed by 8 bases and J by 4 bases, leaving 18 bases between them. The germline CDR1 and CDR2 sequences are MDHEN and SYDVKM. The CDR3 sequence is CASRRAQAVYEQYF. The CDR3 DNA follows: TGTGCCAGCCGGAGGGCCCAGGCGGTTTACGAGCAGTACTTC.

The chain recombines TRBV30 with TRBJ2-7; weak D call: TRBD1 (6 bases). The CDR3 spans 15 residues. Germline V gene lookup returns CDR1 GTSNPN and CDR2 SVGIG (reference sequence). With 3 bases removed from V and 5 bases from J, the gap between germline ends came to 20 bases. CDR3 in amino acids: CAWSYGAGTWNEQYF. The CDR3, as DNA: TGTGCCTGGAGCTATGGGGCAGGGACATGGAACGAGCAGTACTTC. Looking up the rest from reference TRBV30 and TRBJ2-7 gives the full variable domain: SQTIHQWPATLVQPVGSPLSLECTVEGTSNPNLYWYRQAAGRGLQLLFYSVGIGQISSEVPQNLSASRPQDRQFILSSKKLLLSDSGFYLCAWSYGAGTWNEQYFGPGTRLTVT.

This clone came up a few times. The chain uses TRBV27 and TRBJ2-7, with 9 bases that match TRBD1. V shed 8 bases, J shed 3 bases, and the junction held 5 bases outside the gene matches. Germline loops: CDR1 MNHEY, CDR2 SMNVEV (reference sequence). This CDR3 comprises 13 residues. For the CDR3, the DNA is TGTGCCAGCCTCGGGACAGGGCACTACGAGCAGTACTTC. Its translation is CASLGTGHYEQYF.

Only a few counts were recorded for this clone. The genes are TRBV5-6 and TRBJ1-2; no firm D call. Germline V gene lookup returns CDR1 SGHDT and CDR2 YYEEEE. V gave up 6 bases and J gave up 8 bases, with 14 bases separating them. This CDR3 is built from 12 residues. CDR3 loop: CASKRPGGGYTF. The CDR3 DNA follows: TGTGCCAGCAAGAGACCGGGAGGAGGCTACACCTTC.

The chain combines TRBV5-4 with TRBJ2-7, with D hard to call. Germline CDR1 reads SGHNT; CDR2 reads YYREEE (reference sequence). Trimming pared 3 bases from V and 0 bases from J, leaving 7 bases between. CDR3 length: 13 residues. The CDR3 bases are TGTGCCAGCAGCTCCAGGTCCTCCTACGAGCAGTACTTC. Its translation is CASSSRSSYEQYF.

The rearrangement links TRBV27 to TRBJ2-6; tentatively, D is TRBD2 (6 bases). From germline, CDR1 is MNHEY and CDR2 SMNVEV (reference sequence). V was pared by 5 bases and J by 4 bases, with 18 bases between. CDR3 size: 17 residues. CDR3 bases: TGTGCCAGCAGTCCGCGGGACCTAAGGACCGGGGCCAACGTCCTGACTTTC. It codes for CASSPRDLRTGANVLTF. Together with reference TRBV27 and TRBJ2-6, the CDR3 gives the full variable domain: EAQVTQNPRYLITVTGKKLTVTCSQNMNHEYMSWYRQDPGLGLRQIYYSMNVEVTDKGDVPEGYKVSRKEKRNFPLILESPSPNQTSLYFCASSPRDLRTGANVLTFGAGSRLTVL.

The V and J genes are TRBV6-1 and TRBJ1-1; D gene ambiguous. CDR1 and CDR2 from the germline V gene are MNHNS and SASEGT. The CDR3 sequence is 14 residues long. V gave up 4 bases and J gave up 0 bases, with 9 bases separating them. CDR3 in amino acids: CASSGSNMNTEAFF. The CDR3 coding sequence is TGTGCCAGCAGTGGGAGTAATATGAACACTGAAGCTTTCTTT.

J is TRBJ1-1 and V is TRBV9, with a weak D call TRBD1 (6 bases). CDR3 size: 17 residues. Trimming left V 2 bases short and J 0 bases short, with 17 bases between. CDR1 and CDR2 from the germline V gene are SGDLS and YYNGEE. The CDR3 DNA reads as TGTGCCAGCAGCGTCAACAGGGTTGAAGGGATGAACACTGAAGCTTTCTTT. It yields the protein CASSVNRVEGMNTEAFF.

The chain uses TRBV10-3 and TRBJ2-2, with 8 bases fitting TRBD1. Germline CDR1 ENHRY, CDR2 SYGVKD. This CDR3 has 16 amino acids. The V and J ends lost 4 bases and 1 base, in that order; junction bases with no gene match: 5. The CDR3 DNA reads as TGTGCCATCAGTGGCCCCGGACAGGGGAACACCGGGGAGCTGTTTTTT. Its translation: CAISGPGQGNTGELFF.

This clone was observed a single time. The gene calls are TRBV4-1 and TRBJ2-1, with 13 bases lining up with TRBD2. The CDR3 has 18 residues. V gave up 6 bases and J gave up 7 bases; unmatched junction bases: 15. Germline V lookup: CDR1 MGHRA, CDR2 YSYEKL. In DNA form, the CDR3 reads TGCGCCAGCAGTCCTGCCGGGTCACTAGCGGGAGGGCCTAATGAGCAGTTCTTC. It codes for CASSPAGSLAGGPNEQFF.

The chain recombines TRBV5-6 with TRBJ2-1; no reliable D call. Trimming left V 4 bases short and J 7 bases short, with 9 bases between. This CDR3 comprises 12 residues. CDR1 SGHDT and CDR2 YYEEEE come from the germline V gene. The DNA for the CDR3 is TGTGCCAGCAGCGTGGATTCAAATGAGCAGTTCTTC. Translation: CASSVDSNEQFF.

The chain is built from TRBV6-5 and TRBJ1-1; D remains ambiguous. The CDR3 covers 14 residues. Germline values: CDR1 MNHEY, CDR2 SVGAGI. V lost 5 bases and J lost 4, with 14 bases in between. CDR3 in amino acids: CASSAGGGFTEAFF. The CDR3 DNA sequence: TGTGCCAGCAGTGCGGGAGGAGGATTCACTGAAGCTTTCTTT.

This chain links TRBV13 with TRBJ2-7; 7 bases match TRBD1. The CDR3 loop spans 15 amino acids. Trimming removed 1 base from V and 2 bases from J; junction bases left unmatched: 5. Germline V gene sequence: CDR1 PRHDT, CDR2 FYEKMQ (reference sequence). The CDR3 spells CASSLEEQGAYEQYF. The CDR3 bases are TGTGCCAGCAGCTTAGAGGAGCAGGGGGCCTACGAGCAGTACTTC. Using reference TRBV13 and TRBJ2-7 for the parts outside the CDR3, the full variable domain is AAGVIQSPRHLIKEKRETATLKCYPIPRHDTVYWYQQGPGQDPQFLISFYEKMQSDKGSIPDRFSAQQFSDYHSELNMSSLELGDSALYFCASSLEEQGAYEQYFGPGTRLTVT.